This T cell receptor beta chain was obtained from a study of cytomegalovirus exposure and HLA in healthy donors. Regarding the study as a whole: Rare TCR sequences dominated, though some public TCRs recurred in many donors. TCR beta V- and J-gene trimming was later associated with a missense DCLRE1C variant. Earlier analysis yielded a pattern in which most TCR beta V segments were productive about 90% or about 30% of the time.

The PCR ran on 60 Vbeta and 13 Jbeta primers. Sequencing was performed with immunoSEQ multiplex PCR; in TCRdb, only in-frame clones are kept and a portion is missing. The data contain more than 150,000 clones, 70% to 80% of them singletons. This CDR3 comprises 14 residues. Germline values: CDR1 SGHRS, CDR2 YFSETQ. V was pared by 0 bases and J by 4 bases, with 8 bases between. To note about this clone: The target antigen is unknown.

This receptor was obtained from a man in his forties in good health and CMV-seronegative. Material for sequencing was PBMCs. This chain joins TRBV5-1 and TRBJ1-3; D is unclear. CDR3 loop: CASSLAFYGNTIYF. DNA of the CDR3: TGCGCCAGCAGCTTGGCTTTCTACGGAAACACCATATATTTT.